The clone carrying this T cell receptor beta chain showed up just a few times. Its antigen is unidentified. This entry belongs to a study of PD-1 blockade in classical Hodgkin lymphoma. The study, taken as a whole, reports: The study reported lower baseline TCR diversity in newly diagnosed patients than in healthy donors.

With 4 bases clipped from V and 4 bases from J, the junction kept 3 bases outside the gene matches. CDR1 and CDR2 from the germline V gene are LGHNA and YSLEER. The CDR3 contains 15 residues. Time point described: cycle 4 day 1 (C4D1), after 5 to 7 weeks of nivolumab. Brentuximab vedotin exposure varied among the patients, all of whom had relapsed after autologous stem cell transplantation. Generated by immunoSEQ multiplex PCR, the TCRdb table keeps only in-frame clones and is missing some. The data show tens of thousands of clones, 66% seen once. This TCR came from a human donor with classical Hodgkin lymphoma. The specimen comprised peripheral blood mononuclear cells (PBMCs), sampled before the fourth cycle of nivolumab. The V and J genes are TRBV4-3 and TRBJ2-3, with TRBD2 identical over 12 bases. The CDR3 sequence: CASSLRTSGADTQYF. The CDR3 DNA sequence: TGCGCCAGCAGCCTCCGGACTAGCGGGGCAGATACGCAGTATTTT.